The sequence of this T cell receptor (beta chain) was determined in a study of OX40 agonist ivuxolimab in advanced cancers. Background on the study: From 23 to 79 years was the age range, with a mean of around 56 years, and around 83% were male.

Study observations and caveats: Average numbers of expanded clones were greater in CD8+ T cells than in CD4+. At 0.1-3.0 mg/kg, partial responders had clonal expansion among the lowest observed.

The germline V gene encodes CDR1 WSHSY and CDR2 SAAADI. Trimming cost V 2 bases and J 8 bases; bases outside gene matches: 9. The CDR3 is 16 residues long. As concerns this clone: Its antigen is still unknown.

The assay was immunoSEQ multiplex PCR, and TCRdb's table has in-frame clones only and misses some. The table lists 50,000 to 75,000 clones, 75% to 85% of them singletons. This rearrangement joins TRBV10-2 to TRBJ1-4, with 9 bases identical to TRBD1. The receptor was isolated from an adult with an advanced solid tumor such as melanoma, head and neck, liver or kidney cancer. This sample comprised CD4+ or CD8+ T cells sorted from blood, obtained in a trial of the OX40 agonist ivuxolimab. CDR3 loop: CASSEAPQGADEKLFF. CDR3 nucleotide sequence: TGCGCCAGCAGTGAGGCGCCACAGGGGGCGGACGAAAAACTGTTTTTT.